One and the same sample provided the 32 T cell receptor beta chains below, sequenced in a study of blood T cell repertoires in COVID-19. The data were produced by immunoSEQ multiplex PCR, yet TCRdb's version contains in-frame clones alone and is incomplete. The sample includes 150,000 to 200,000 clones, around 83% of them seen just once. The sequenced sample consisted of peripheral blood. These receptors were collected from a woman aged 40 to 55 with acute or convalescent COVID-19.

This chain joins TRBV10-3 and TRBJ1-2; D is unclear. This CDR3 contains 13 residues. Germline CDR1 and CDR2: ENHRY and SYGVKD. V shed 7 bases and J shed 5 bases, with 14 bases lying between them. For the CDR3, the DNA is TGTGCCATCACGCCAAACGGAGATTATGGCTACACCTTC. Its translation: CAITPNGDYGYTF.

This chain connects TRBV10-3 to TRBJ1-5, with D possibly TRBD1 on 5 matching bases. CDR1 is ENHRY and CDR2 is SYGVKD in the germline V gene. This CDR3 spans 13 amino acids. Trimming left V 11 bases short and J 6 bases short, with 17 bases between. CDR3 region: CAAAGGLGQPQHF. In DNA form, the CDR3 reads TGTGCCGCCGCCGGGGGATTAGGTCAGCCCCAGCATTTT.

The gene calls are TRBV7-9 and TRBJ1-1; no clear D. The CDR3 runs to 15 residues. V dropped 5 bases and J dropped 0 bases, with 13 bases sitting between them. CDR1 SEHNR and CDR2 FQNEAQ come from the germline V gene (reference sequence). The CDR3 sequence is CASSEAEVVNTEAFF. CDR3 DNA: TGTGCCAGCAGCGAAGCGGAAGTTGTGAACACTGAAGCTTTCTTT.

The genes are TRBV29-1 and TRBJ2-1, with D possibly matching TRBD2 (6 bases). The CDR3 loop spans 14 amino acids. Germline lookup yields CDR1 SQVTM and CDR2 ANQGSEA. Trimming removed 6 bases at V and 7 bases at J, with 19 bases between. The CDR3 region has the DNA TGCAGCGTGATTAACAGGTCAGGAGGGAATGAGCAGTTCTTC. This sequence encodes CSVINRSGGNEQFF.

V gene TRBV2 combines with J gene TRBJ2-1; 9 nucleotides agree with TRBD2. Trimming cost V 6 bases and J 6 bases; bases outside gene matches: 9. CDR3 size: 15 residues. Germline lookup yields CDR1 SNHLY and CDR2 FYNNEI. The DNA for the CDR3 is TGTGCCAGCAGAATAGGACTAGCGAGTATCAATGAGCAGTTCTTC. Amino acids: CASRIGLASINEQFF.

The CDR3 sequence: CASSVGGFPQSGSGYTF. The DNA of the CDR3 is TGTGCCAGCAGTGTTGGGGGCTTCCCCCAATCTGGGAGTGGCTACACCTTC. The V gene is TRBV2, the J gene TRBJ1-2; D is perhaps TRBD1 (6 bases). This CDR3 is built from 17 residues. The V end lost 4 bases, the J end lost 7 bases, and 25 bases lay between the germline ends. CDR1 and CDR2 (germline): SNHLY, FYNNEI.

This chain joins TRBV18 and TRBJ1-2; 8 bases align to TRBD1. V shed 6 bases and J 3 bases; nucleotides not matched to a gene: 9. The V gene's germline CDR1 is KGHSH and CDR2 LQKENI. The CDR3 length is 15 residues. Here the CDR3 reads CASSPDRGSYYGYTF. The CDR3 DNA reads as TGTGCCAGCTCCCCCGACAGGGGAAGTTACTATGGCTACACCTTC.

The CDR3 region is CASSQVPEPGQGSPLHF. CDR3 sequence (DNA): TGTGCCAGCAGCCAAGTACCAGAGCCGGGACAGGGTTCACCCCTCCACTTT. This chain connects TRBV4-2 to TRBJ1-6, with TRBD1 matching 9 bases. The trim removed 1 base at V and 9 bases at J, leaving 10 bases unmatched. This CDR3 comprises 17 residues. In germline, CDR1 is LGHNA, CDR2 YNFKEQ.

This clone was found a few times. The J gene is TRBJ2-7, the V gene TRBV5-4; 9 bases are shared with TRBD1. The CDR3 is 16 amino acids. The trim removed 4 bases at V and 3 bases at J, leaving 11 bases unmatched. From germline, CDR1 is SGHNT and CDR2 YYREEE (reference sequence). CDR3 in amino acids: CASSKNSGTGSYEQYF. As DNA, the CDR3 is TGTGCCAGCAGCAAAAATTCCGGGACAGGGAGCTACGAGCAGTACTTC. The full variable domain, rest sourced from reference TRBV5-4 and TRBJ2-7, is ETGVTQSPTHLIKTRGQQVTLRCSSQSGHNTVSWYQQALGQGPQFIFQYYREEENGRGNFPPRFSGLQFPNYSSELNVNALELDDSALYLCASSKNSGTGSYEQYFGPGTRLTVT.

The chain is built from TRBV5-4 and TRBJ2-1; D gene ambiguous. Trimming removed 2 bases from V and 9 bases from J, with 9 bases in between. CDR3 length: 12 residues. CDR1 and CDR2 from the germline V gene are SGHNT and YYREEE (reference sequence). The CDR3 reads CASSFLEIEQFF. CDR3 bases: TGTGCCAGCAGCTTTCTAGAGATTGAGCAGTTCTTC.

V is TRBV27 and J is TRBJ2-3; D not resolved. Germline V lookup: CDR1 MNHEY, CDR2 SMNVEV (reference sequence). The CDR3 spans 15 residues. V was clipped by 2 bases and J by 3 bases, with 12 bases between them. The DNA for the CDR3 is TGTGCCAGCAGTTTAACCCACTTACGAACAGATACGCAGTATTTT. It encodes CASSLTHLRTDTQYF.

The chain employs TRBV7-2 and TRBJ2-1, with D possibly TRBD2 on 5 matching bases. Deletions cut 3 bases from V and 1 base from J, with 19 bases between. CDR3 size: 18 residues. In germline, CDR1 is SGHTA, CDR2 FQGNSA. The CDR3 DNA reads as TGTGCCAGCAGCTTTCCGACCCGTGGGGAGACGTCCTACAATGAGCAGTTCTTC. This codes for CASSFPTRGETSYNEQFF.

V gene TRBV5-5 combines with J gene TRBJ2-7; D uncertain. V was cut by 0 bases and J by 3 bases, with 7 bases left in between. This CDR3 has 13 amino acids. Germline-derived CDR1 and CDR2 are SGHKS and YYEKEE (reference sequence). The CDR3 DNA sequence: TGTGCCAGCAGCTTGGACTTCTTCTACGAGCAGTACTTC. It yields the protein CASSLDFFYEQYF.

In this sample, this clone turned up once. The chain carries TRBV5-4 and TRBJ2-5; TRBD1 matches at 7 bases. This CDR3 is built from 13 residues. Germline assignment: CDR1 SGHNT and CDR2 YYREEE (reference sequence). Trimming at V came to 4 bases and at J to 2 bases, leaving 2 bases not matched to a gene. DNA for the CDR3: TGTGCCAGCAGCCCGGGACAGCAAGAGACCCAGTACTTC. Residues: CASSPGQQETQYF.

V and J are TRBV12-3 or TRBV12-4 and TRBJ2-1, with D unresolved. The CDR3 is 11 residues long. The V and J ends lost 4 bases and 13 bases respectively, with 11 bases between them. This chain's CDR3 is CASSYHTSQFF. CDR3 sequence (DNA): TGTGCCAGCAGTTATCACACCTCCCAGTTCTTC.

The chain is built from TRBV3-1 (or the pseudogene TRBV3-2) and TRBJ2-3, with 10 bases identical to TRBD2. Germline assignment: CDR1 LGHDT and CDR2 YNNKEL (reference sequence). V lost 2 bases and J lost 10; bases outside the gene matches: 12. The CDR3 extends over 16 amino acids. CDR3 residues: CASSQSPSGGVGAQYF. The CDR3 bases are TGTGCCAGCAGCCAATCCCCTAGCGGGGGTGTCGGAGCGCAGTATTTT.

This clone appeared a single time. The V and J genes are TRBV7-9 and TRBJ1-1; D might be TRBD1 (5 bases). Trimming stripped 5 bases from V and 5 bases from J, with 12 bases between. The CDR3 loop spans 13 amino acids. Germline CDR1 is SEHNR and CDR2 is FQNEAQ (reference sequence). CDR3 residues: CASSSLAGTEAFF. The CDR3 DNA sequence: TGTGCCAGCAGCAGCCTCGCAGGGACTGAAGCTTTCTTT.

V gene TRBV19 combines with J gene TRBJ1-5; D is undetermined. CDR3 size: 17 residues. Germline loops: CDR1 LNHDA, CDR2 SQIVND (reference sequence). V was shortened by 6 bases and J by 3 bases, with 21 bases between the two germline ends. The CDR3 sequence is CASRPLTGLTVNQPQHF. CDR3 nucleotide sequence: TGTGCCAGTAGGCCCCTAACCGGACTGACGGTCAATCAGCCCCAGCATTTT.

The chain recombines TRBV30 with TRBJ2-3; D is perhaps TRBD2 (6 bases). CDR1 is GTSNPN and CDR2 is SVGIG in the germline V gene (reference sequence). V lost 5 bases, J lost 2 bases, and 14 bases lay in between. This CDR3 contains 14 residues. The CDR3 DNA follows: TGTGCCTGGGCAACCGGGAGATCCACAGATACGCAGTATTTT. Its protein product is CAWATGRSTDTQYF.

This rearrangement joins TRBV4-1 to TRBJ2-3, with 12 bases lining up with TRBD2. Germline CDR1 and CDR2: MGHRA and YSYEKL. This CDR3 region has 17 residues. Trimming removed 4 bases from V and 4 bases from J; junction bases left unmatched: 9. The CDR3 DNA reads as TGCGCCAGCAGCCCAGAGAGGACTAGCGGGACAGCAGATACGCAGTATTTT. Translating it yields CASSPERTSGTADTQYF.

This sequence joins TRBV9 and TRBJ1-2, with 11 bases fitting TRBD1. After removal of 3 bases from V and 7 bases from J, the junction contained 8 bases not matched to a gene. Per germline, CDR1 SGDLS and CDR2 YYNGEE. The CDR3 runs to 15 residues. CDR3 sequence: CASSASGTGGSGYTF. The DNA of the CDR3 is TGTGCCAGCAGCGCCTCCGGGACAGGGGGTTCTGGCTACACCTTC.

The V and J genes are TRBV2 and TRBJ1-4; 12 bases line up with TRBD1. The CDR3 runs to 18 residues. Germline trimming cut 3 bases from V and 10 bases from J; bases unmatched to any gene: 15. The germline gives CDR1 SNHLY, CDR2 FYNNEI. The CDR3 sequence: CASSDPRDRGRLEAKLFF. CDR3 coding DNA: TGTGCCAGCAGTGACCCCCGGGACAGGGGGCGCTTAGAGGCAAAACTGTTTTTT.

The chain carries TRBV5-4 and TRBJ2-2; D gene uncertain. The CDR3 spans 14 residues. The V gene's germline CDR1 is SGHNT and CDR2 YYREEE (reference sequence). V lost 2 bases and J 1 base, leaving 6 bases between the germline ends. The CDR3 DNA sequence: TGTGCCAGCAGCTTCGCAGGGAACACCGGGGAGCTGTTTTTT. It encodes CASSFAGNTGELFF.

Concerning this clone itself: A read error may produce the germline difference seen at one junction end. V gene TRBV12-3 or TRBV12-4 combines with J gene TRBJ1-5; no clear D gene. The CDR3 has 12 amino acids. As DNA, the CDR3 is TGTGCCAGCACGATTACGGTCGGGAAACTAAATTTT. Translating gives CASTITVGKLNF.

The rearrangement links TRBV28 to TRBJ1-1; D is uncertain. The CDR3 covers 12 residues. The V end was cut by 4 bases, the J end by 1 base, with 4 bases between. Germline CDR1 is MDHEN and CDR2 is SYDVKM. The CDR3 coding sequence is TGTGCCAGCAGTTCGGGGAACACTGAAGCTTTCTTT. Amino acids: CASSSGNTEAFF.

The CDR3 protein is CASSQGTSSYEQYF. Here the CDR3 DNA reads TGTGCCAGCAGCCAAGGGACTAGCTCCTACGAGCAGTACTTC. V is TRBV16 and J is TRBJ2-7; 8 bases line up with TRBD2. V trimming: 2 bases; J trimming: 0 bases; junction bases outside the gene matches: 0. This CDR3 contains 14 residues. Germline lookup yields CDR1 KGHSY and CDR2 FQNENV.

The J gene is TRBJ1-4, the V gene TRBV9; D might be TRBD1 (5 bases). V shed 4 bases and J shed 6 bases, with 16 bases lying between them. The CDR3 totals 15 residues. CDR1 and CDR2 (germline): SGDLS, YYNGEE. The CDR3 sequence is CASSRGGDSYEKLFF. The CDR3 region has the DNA TGTGCCAGCAGCCGGGGTGGGGACTCGTATGAAAAACTGTTTTTT.

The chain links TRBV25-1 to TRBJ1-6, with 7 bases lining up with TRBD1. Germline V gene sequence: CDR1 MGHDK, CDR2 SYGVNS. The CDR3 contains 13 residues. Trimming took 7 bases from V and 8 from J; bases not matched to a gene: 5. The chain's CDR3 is CASTYRGDSPLHF. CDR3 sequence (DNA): TGTGCCAGCACTTACAGGGGAGATTCACCCCTCCACTTT.

The CDR3 DNA sequence: TGTGCCAGCAGTTTGACGTGGGGAGAAGTATCAGGCTACACCTTC. Protein: CASSLTWGEVSGYTF. The chain links TRBV27 to TRBJ1-2; D ambiguous. Germline lookup yields CDR1 MNHEY and CDR2 SMNVEV (reference sequence). The CDR3 has 15 residues. V was trimmed by 3 bases and J by 8 bases, leaving 19 bases between them.

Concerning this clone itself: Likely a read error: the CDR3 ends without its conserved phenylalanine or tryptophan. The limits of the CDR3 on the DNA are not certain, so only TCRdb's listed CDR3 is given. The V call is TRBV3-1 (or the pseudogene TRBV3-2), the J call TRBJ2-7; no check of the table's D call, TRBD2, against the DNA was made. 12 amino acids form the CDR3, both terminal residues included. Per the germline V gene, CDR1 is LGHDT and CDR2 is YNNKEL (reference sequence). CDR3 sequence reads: CASSLQDGGVHL.

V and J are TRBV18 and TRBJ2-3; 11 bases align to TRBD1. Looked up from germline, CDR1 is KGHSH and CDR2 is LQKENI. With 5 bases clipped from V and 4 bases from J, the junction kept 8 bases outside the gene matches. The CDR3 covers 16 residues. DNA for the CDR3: TGTGCCAGCTCATCACGGACAGGGGGCGGGTCAGATACGCAGTATTTT. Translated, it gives CASSSRTGGGSDTQYF.

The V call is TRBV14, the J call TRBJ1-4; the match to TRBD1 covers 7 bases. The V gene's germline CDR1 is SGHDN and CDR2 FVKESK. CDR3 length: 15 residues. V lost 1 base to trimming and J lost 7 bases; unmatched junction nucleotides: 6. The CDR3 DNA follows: TGTGCCAGCAGCCAAGCAACAGGGGCTGGTGAAAAACTGTTTTTT. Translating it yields CASSQATGAGEKLFF.